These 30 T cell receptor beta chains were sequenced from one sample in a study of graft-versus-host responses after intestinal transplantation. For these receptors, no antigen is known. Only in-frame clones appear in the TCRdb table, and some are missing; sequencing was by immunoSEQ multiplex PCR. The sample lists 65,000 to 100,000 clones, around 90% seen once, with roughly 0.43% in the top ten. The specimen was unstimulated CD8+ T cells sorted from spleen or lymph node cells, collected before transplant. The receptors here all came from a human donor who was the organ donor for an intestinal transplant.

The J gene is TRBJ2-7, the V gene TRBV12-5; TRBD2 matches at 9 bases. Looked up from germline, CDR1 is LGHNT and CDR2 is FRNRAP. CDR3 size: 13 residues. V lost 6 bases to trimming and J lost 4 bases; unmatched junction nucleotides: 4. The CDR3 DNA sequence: TGTGCTAGTGGCCCGACTAGCGGATACGAGCAGTACTTC. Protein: CASGPTSGYEQYF.

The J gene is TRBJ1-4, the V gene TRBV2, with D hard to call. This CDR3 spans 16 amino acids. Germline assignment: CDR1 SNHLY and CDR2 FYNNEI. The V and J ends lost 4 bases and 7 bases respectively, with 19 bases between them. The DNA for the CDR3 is TGTGCCAGCAGTGTACCGGGAGCTAGCGACTCTGAAAAACTGTTTTTT. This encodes CASSVPGASDSEKLFF.

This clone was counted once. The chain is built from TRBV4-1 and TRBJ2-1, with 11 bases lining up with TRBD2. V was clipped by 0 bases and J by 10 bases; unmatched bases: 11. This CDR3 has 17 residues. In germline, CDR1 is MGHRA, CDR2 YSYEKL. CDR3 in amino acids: CASSQEGTSGQYAEQFF. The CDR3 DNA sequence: TGCGCCAGCAGCCAAGAAGGGACTAGCGGTCAATACGCGGAGCAGTTCTTC.

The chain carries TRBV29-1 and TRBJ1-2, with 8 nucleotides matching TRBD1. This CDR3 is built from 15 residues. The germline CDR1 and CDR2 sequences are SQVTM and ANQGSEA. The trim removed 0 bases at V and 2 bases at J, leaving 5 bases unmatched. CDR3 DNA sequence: TGCAGCGTTGAAGACGCACGGACAGGGAACTATGGCTACACCTTC. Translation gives CSVEDARTGNYGYTF. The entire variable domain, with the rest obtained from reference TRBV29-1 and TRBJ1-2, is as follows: SAVISQKPSRDICQRGTSLTIQCQVDSQVTMMFWYRQQPGQSLTLIATANQGSEATYESGFVIDKFPISRPNLTFSTLTVSNMSPEDSSIYLCSVEDARTGNYGYTFGSGTRLTVV.

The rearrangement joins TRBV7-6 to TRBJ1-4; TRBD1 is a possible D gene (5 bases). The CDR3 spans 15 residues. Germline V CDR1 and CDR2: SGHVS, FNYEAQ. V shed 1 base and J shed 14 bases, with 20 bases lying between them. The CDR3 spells CASSLGQSPGVSLFF. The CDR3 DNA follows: TGTGCCAGCAGCTTAGGACAGAGTCCGGGGGTTAGCCTGTTTTTT.

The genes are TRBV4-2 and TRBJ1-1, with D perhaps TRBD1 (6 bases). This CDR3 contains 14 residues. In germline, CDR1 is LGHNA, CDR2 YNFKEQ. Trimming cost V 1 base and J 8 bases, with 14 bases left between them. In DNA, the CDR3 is TGTGCCAGCAGCCAAGGGGAGGGGGGGCCGGAAGCTTTCTTT. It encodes CASSQGEGGPEAFF.

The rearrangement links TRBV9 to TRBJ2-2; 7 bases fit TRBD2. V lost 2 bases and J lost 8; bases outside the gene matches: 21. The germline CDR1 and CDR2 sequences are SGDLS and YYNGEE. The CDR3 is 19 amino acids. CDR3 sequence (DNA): TGTGCCAGCAGCGTCCGGGTCCAGTCCGGGGGGACCCCCAGGGGGGAGCTGTTTTTT. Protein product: CASSVRVQSGGTPRGELFF.

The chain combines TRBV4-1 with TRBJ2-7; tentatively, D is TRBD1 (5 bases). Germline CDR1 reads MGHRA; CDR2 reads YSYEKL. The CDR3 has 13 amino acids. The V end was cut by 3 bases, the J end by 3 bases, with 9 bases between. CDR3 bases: TGCGCCAGCAGCCAGTCAGGGAACTACGAGCAGTACTTC. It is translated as CASSQSGNYEQYF.

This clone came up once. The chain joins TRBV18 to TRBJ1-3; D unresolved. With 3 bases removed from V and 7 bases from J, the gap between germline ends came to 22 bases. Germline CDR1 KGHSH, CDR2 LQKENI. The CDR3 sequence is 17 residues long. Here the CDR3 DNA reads TGTGCCAGCTCACCTGGACTGGAAGGAAGACAAGGGAACACCATATATTTT. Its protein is CASSPGLEGRQGNTIYF.

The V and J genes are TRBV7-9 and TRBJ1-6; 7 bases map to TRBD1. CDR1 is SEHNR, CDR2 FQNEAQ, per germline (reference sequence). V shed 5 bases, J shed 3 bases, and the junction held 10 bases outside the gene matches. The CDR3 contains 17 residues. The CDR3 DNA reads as TGTGCCAGCAGCCCCCCGGGACAGACAATCTATAATTCACCCCTCCACTTT. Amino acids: CASSPPGQTIYNSPLHF.

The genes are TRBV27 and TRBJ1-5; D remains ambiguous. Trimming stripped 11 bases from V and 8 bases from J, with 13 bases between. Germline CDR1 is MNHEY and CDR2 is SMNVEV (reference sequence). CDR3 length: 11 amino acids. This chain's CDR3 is CAAGVREPQHF. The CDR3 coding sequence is TGTGCCGCCGGGGTTCGGGAGCCCCAGCATTTT.

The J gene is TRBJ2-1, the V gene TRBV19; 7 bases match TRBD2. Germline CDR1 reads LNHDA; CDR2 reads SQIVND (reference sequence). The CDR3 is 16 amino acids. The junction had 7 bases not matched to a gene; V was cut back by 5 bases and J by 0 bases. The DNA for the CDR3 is TGTGCCAGTAGTGCCGGACTAGATGGCTCCTACAATGAGCAGTTCTTC. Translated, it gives CASSAGLDGSYNEQFF.

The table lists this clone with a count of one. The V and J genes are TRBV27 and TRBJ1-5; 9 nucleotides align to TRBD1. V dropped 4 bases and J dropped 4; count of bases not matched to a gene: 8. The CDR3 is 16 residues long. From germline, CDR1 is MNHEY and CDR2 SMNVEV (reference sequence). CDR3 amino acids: CASSWAGGQGNQPQHF. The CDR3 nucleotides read TGTGCCAGCAGTTGGGCCGGGGGACAGGGAAATCAGCCCCAGCATTTT.

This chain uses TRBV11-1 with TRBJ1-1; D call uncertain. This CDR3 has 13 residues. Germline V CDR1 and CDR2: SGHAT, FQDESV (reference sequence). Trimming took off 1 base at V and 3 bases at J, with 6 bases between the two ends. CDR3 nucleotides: TGTGCCAGCAGCTTAGTCCATTACACTGAAGCTTTCTTT. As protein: CASSLVHYTEAFF.

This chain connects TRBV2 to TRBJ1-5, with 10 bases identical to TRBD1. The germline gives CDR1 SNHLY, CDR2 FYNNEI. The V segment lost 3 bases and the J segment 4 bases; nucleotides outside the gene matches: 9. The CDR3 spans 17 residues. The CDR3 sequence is CASSDTRQGAWNQPQHF. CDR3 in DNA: TGTGCCAGCAGTGATACTAGACAGGGGGCATGGAATCAGCCCCAGCATTTT.

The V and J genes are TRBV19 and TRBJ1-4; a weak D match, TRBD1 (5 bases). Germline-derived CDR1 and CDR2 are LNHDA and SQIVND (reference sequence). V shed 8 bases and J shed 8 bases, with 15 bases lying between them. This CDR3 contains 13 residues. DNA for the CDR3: TGTGCCAGTGAAACAGGTGGACGGGAAAAACTGTTTTTT. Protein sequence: CASETGGREKLFF.

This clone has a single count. CDR3 bases: TGTGCCTGGAGTGGGACAACCTACGAGCAGTACTTC. Its translation: CAWSGTTYEQYF. The chain recombines TRBV30 with TRBJ2-7; D is perhaps TRBD1 (5 bases). Germline lookup yields CDR1 GTSNPN and CDR2 SVGIG (reference sequence). The CDR3 totals 12 residues. Deletions cut 1 base from V and 2 bases from J, with 6 bases between.

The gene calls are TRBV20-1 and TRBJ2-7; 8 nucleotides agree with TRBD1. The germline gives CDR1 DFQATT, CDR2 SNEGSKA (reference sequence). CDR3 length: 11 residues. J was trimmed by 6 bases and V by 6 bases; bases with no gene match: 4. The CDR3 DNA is TGCAGTGCCCCGACAGGGGCCGAGCAGTACTTC. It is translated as CSAPTGAEQYF.

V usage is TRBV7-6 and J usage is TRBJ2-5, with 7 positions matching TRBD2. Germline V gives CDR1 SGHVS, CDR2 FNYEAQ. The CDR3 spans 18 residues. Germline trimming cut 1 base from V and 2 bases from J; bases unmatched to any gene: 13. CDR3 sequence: CASSLVGGDFIEQETQYF. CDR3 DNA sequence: TGTGCCAGCAGCTTAGTGGGGGGGGACTTTATCGAACAAGAGACCCAGTACTTC.

CDR3: CASSTSTSGGHEQYF. CDR3 DNA sequence: TGTGCCAGCAGTACCTCGACTAGCGGGGGCCACGAGCAGTACTTC. V usage is TRBV27 and J usage is TRBJ2-7, with 12 bases aligning to TRBD2. The CDR3 consists of 15 residues. Trimming at V came to 5 bases and at J to 5 bases, leaving 7 bases not matched to a gene. Germline assignment: CDR1 MNHEY and CDR2 SMNVEV (reference sequence).

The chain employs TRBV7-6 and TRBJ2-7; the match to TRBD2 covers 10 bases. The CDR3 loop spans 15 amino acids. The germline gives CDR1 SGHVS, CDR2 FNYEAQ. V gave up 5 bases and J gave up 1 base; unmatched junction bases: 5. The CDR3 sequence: CASSLLAGASYEQYF. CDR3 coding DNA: TGTGCCAGCAGCCTCCTAGCGGGGGCTTCCTACGAGCAGTACTTC.

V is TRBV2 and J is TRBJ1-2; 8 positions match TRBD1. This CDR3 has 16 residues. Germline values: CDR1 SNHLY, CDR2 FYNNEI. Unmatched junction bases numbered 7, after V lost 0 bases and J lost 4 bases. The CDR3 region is CASSEADRVAFYGYTF. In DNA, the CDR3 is TGTGCCAGCAGTGAAGCGGACAGGGTGGCTTTCTATGGCTACACCTTC.

This CDR3 is CASSQVSDTQYF. The CDR3 bases are TGCGCCAGCAGCCAAGTCTCAGATACGCAGTATTTT. The chain is built from TRBV4-1 and TRBJ2-3; the D is unclear. Germline V CDR1 and CDR2: MGHRA, YSYEKL. The ends were cut back, 1 base at V and 4 bases at J, with 3 bases in the middle. The CDR3 loop spans 12 amino acids.

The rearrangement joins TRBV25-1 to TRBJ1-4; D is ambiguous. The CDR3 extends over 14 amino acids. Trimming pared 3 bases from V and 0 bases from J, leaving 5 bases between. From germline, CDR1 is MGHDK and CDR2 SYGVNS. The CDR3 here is CASSESATNEKLFF. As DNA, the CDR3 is TGTGCCAGCAGTGAGTCGGCAACTAATGAAAAACTGTTTTTT.

CDR3 nucleotides: TGTGCCACCATAAGACTAGCGGGGGGGAAGGCGAACACCGGGGAGCTGTTTTTT. It specifies CATIRLAGGKANTGELFF. The genes are TRBV27 and TRBJ2-2, with TRBD2 matching over 14 bases. CDR1 is MNHEY, CDR2 SMNVEV, per germline (reference sequence). The length of the CDR3 is 18 residues. Trimming cost V 10 bases and J 0 bases; bases outside gene matches: 10.

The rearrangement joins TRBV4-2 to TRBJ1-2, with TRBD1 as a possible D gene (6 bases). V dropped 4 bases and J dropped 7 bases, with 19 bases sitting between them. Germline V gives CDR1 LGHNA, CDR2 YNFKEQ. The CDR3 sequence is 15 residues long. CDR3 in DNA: TGTGCCAGCAGCCGCCGAGCGGGGGGCGCGTTTGGCTACACCTTC. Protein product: CASSRRAGGAFGYTF.

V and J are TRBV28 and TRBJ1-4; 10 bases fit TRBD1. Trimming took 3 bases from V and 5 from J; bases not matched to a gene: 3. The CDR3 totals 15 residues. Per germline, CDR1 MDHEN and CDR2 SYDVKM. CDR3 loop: CASSLGTGENEKLFF. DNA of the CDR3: TGTGCCAGCAGTTTGGGGACAGGGGAGAATGAAAAACTGTTTTTT.

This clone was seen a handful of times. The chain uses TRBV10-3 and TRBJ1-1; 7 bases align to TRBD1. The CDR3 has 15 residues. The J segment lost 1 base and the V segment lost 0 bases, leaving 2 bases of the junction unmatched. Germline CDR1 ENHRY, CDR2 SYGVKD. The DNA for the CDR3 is TGTGCCATCAGTGAGTCGGCAGGGGGGAACACTGAAGCTTTCTTT. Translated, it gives CAISESAGGNTEAFF.

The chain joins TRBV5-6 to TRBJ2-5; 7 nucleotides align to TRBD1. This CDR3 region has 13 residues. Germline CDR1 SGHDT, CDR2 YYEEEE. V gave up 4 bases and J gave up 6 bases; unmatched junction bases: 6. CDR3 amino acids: CASSLDREQTQYF. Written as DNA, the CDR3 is TGTGCCAGCAGCCTCGACAGGGAACAGACCCAGTACTTC.

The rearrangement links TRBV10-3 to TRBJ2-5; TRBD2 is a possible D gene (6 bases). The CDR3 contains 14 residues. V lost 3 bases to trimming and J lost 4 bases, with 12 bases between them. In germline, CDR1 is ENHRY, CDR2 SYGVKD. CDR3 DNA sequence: TGTGCCATCAGTGATTGGGGGGATTTAGAGACCCAGTACTTC. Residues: CAISDWGDLETQYF.